This T cell receptor (beta chain) was captured in a study of post-analysis software for immune sequencing data. Study-level information: Relapsing-remitting, secondary progressive and progressive-relapsing courses of multiple sclerosis were included. Findings of the study overall: With TRBV5-6, TRBV5-1 and TRBV20-1 included, roughly five TRBV segments were more frequent in patients than in controls. Samples sharing a preparation batch grouped tightly together when assessed by F measure.

Included in the TCR beta cDNA libraries were unique molecular identifiers. Between about 0.85 and 10 million T cells gave rise to 500,000 to 600,000 cDNA molecules. One entry per CDR3 protein results from TCRdb running MiXCR on the PCR reads. This table has about 430,000 distinct CDR3 sequences, less than 40% appearing once. Between the trimmed V and J ends, which lost 0 bases and 7 bases, there was a span of 13 bases. Germline V gene sequence: CDR1 MNHNS, CDR2 SASEGT. The CDR3 runs 15 residues. Comment on this clonotype: Its matching antigen is unknown.

Sequenced: blood. The rearrangement joins TRBV6-1 to TRBJ2-1, with TRBD2 as a possible D gene (5 bases). This clonotype originated in a girl aged 2-10 years with multiple sclerosis. DNA for the CDR3: TGTGCCAGCAGTGAAGCTGTGGGAGAGGGTAATGAGCAGTTCTTC. Protein: CASSEAVGEGNEQFF.